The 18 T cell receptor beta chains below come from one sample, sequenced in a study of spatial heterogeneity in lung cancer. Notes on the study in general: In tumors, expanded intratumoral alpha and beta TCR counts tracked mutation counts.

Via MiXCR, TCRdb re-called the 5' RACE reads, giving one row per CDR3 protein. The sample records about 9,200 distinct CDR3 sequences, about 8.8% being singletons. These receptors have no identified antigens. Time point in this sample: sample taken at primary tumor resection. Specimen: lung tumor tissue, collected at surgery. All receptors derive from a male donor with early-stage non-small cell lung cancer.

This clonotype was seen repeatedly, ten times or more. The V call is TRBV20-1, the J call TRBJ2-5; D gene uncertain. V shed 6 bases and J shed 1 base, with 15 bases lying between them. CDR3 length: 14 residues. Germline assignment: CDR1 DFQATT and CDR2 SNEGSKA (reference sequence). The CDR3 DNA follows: TGCAGTGCGAAGCCCCCCGTAGGCCAAGAGACCCAGTACTTC. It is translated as CSAKPPVGQETQYF.

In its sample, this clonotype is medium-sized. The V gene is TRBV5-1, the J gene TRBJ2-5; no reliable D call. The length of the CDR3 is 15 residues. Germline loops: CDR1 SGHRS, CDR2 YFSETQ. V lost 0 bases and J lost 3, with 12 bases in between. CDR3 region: CASSLAGWVEETQYF. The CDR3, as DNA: TGCGCCAGCAGCTTGGCCGGGTGGGTCGAAGAGACCCAGTACTTC.

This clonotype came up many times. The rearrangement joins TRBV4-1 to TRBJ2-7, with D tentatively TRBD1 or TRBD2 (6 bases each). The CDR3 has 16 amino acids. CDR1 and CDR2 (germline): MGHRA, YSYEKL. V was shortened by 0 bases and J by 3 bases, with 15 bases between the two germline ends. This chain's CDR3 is CASSQDRGTDIYEQYF. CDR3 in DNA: TGCGCCAGCAGCCAAGATAGGGGGACTGACATCTACGAGCAGTACTTC.

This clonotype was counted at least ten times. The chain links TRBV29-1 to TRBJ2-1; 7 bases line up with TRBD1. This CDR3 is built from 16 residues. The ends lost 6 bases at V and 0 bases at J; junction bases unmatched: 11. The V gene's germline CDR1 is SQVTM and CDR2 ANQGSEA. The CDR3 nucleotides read TGCAGCGTACGTCCCGGGACAGCTTTCTCCTACAATGAGCAGTTCTTC. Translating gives CSVRPGTAFSYNEQFF.

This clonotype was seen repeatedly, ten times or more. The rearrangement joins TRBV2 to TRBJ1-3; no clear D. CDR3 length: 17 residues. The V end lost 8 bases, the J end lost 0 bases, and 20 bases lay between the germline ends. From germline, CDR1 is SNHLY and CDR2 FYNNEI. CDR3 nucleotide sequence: TGTGCCAGCCAACGAACCTGGAACGTAGGCTCTGGAAACACCATATATTTT. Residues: CASQRTWNVGSGNTIYF.

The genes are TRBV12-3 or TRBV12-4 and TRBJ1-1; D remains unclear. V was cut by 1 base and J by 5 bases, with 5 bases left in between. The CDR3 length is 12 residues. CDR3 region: CASSLVGTEAFF. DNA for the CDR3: TGTGCCAGCAGTTTAGTTGGGACTGAAGCTTTCTTT.

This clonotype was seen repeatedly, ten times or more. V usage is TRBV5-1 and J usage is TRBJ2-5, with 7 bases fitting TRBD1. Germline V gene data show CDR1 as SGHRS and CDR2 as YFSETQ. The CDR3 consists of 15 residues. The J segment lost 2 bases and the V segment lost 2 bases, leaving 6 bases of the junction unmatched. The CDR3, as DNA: TGCGCCAGCAGCTTCTACGGACAGGCACAAGAGACCCAGTACTTC. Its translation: CASSFYGQAQETQYF.

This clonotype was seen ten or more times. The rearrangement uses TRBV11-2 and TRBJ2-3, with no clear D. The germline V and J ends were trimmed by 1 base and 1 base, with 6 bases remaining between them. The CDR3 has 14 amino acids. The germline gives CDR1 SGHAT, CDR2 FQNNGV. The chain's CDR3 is CASSLGTGTDTQYF. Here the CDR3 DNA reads TGTGCCAGCAGCTTAGGTACGGGCACAGATACGCAGTATTTT. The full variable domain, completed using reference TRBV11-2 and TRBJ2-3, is EAGVAQSPRYKIIEKRQSVAFWCNPISGHATLYWYQQILGQGPKLLIQFQNNGVVDDSQLPKDRFSAERLKGVDSTLKIQPAKLEDSAVYLCASSLGTGTDTQYFGPGTRLTVL.

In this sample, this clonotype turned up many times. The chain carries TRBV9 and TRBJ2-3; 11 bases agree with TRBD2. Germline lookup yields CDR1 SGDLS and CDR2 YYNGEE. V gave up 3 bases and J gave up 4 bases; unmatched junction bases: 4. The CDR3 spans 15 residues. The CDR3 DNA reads TGTGCCAGCAGCGCCCGGACTAGCGGGTCAGATACGCAGTATTTT. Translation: CASSARTSGSDTQYF.

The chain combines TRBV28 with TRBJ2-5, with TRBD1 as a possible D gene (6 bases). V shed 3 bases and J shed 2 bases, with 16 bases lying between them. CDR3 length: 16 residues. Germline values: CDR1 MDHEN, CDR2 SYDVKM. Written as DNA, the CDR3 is TGTGCCAGCAGTTTCCACACAGGGAAGGAACAAGAGACCCAGTACTTC. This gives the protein CASSFHTGKEQETQYF. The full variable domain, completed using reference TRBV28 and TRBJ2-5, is DVKVTQSSRYLVKRTGEKVFLECVQDMDHENMFWYRQDPGLGLRLIYFSYDVKMKEKGDIPEGYSVSREKKERFSLILESASTNQTSMYLCASSFHTGKEQETQYFGPGTRLLVL.

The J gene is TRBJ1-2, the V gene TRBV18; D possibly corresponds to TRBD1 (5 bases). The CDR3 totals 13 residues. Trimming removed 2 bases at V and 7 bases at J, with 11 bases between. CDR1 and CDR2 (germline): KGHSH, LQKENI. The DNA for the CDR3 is TGTGCCAGCTCACCAAGACCGGGACCTGGCTACACCTTC. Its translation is CASSPRPGPGYTF. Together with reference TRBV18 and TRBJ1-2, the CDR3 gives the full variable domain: NAGVMQNPRHLVRRRGQEARLRCSPMKGHSHVYWYRQLPEEGLKFMVYLQKENIIDESGMPKERFSAEFPKEGPSILRIQQVVRGDSAAYFCASSPRPGPGYTFGSGTRLTVV.

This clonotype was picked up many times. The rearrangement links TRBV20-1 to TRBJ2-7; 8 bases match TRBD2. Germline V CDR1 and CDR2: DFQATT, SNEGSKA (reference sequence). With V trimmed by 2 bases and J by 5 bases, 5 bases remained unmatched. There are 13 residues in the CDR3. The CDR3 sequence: CSARSTSEDEQYF. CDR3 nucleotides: TGCAGTGCTAGATCGACTAGCGAGGACGAGCAGTACTTC.

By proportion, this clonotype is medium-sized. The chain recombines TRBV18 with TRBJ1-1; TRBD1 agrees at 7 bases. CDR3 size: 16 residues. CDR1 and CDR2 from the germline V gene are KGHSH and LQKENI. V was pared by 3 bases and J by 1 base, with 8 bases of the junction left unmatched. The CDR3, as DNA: TGTGCCAGCTCACCCGTACAGGGACAGCCGAACACTGAAGCTTTCTTT. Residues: CASSPVQGQPNTEAFF. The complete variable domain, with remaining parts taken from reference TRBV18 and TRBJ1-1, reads NAGVMQNPRHLVRRRGQEARLRCSPMKGHSHVYWYRQLPEEGLKFMVYLQKENIIDESGMPKERFSAEFPKEGPSILRIQQVVRGDSAAYFCASSPVQGQPNTEAFFGQGTRLTVV.

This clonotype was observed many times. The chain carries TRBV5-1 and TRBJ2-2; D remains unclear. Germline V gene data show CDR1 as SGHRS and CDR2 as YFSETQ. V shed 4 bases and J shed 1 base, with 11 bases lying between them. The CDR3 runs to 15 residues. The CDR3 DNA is TGCGCCAGCAGCGCCAGACAACGGAACACCGGGGAGCTGTTTTTT. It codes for CASSARQRNTGELFF.

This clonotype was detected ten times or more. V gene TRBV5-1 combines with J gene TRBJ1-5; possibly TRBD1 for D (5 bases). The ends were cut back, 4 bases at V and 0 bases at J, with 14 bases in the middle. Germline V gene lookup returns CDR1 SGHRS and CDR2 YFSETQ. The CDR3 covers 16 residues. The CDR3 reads CASSVGTANSNQPQHF. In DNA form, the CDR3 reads TGCGCCAGCAGCGTCGGGACTGCGAATAGCAATCAGCCCCAGCATTTT. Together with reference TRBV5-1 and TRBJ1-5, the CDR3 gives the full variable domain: KAGVTQTPRYLIKTRGQQVTLSCSPISGHRSVSWYQQTPGQGLQFLFEYFSETQRNKGNFPGRFSGRQFSNSRSEMNVSTLELGDSALYLCASSVGTANSNQPQHFGDGTRLSIL.

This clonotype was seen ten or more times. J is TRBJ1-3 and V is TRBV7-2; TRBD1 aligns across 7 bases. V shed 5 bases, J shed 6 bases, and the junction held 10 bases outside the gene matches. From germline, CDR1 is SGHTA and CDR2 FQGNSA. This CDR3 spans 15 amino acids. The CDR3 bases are TGTGCCAGCAGCCCGCCCACGGGACAGCAAAACACCATATATTTT. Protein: CASSPPTGQQNTIYF.

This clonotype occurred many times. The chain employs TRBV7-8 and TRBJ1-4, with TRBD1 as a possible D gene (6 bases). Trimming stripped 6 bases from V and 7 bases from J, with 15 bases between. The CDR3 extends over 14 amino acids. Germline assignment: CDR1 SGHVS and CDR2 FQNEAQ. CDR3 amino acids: CASSQGGRSEKLFF. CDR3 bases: TGTGCCAGCAGTCAAGGGGGTCGCTCTGAAAAACTGTTTTTT.

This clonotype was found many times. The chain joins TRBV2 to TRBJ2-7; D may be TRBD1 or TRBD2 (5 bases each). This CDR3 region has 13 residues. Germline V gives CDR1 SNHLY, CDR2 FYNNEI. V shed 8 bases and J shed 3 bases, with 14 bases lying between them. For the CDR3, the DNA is TGTGCCAGCGGGCAGGACACTAGCTACGAGCAGTACTTC. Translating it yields CASGQDTSYEQYF.